These T cell receptor beta chains were read from a single sample in a study of blood T cell repertoires in COVID-19. Libraries were prepared by immunoSEQ multiplex PCR; TCRdb keeps only in-frame clonotypes and omits some of them. The sample lists tens of thousands of clones, roughly 90% occurring once. Sequences were obtained from peripheral blood. The source is a woman of 80 years or more with acute or convalescent COVID-19. CDR3s include the opening cysteine and the closing phenylalanine or tryptophan.

CDR3aa: CASSQGPLQSSNQPQHF
j_gene: TRBJ1-5
v_gene: TRBV4-1

CDR3aa: CASRGLLSYNQPQHF
j_gene: TRBJ1-5
v_gene: TRBV6-6

CDR3aa: CASRSGYEQYF
j_gene: TRBJ2-7
v_gene: TRBV19

CDR3aa: CASSPTIISTEAFF
j_gene: TRBJ1-1
v_gene: TRBV3-1/TRBV3-2

CDR3aa: CASSPPSISIADTQYF
j_gene: TRBJ2-3
v_gene: TRBV18

CDR3aa: CASSFWGGGANVLTF
j_gene: TRBJ2-6
v_gene: TRBV5-4

CDR3aa: CASSLEGGFGYTF
j_gene: TRBJ1-2
v_gene: TRBV5-1

CDR3aa: CSVSPPGGYYEQYF
j_gene: TRBJ2-7
v_gene: TRBV29-1

CDR3aa: CASSLWELRASEQFF
j_gene: TRBJ2-1
v_gene: TRBV13

CDR3aa: CASSQAGTEAFF
j_gene: TRBJ1-1
v_gene: TRBV7-9

CDR3aa: CASSLARVRINEKLFF
j_gene: TRBJ1-4
v_gene: TRBV7-6

CDR3aa: CASSFLGLAGGTTGELFF
j_gene: TRBJ2-2
v_gene: TRBV7-3

CDR3aa: CASSFQGLRNSPLHF
j_gene: TRBJ1-6
v_gene: TRBV5-4

CDR3aa: CASSPTGGGNQPQHF
j_gene: TRBJ1-5
v_gene: TRBV5-5

CDR3aa: CASSGGRAGQGIDYEQYF
j_gene: TRBJ2-7
v_gene: TRBV5-6

CDR3aa: CAWSVRGGAEQYF
j_gene: TRBJ2-7
v_gene: TRBV30

CDR3aa: CASSPTPLNTEAFF
j_gene: TRBJ1-1
v_gene: TRBV9

CDR3aa: CASSPLRTSGGYEQYF
j_gene: TRBJ2-7
v_gene: TRBV3-1/TRBV3-2

CDR3aa: CASSPILAAYNEQFF
j_gene: TRBJ2-1
v_gene: TRBV4-1

CDR3aa: CASSSREPYNEQFF
j_gene: TRBJ2-1
v_gene: TRBV7-3

CDR3aa: CATQGTDTQYF
j_gene: TRBJ2-3
v_gene: TRBV6-5

CDR3aa: CASSLESVGKLFF
j_gene: TRBJ1-4
v_gene: TRBV12-3/TRBV12-4

CDR3aa: CASSLGASLETQYF
j_gene: TRBJ2-5
v_gene: TRBV7-3

CDR3aa: CAISVSRNTIYF
j_gene: TRBJ1-3
v_gene: TRBV10-3

CDR3aa: CASGLAGGPGDTQYF
j_gene: TRBJ2-3
v_gene: TRBV11-2

CDR3aa: CAISESPRGLNTGELFF
j_gene: TRBJ2-2
v_gene: TRBV10-3

CDR3aa: CASSSAPGQGGYGYTF
j_gene: TRBJ1-2
v_gene: TRBV7-2

CDR3aa: CASSLAGGSYGYTF
j_gene: TRBJ1-2
v_gene: TRBV7-2

CDR3aa: CASTMRGGETQYF
j_gene: TRBJ2-5
v_gene: TRBV6-6

CDR3aa: CASSEAGVNGYTF
j_gene: TRBJ1-2
v_gene: TRBV2

CDR3aa: CASTVGQGGNTIYF
j_gene: TRBJ1-3
v_gene: TRBV5-1

CDR3aa: CASGLVGTGDYGYTF
j_gene: TRBJ1-2
v_gene: TRBV12-5

CDR3aa: CASSPQGAVGYTF
j_gene: TRBJ1-2
v_gene: TRBV7-9

CDR3aa: CASSSVDYAYEQYF
j_gene: TRBJ2-7
v_gene: TRBV9